Listed below are T cell receptor beta chains from one sample, sequenced in a study of blood T cell repertoires in COVID-19. Produced via immunoSEQ multiplex PCR; TCRdb's table is partial and in-frame only. Of over 600,000 clones listed, approximately 90% were seen once; the top ten hold 0.2% to 0.3%. Sequencing was performed on peripheral blood. Receptor source: a woman aged 18 to 35 with acute or convalescent COVID-19. Both conserved end residues are part of each CDR3. Each record gives: J gene, D gene, CDR3 length, V gene, CDR3 protein. The D gene is left open where the match is weak.

j_gene: TRBJ1-1; d_gene: NA; len: 14; v_gene: TRBV5-5; CDR3aa: CASIKVGVNTEAFF
j_gene: TRBJ1-2; d_gene: NA; len: 11; v_gene: TRBV30; CDR3aa: CAWSGARGYTF
j_gene: TRBJ1-4; d_gene: NA; len: 17; v_gene: TRBV10-2; CDR3aa: CASSEGVPRKPNEKLFF
j_gene: TRBJ1-2; d_gene: TRBD1; len: 14; v_gene: TRBV7-9; CDR3aa: CASSWDRLNYGYTF
j_gene: TRBJ2-1; d_gene: TRBD1; len: 11; v_gene: TRBV12-3/TRBV12-4; CDR3aa: CASRDRVEQFF
j_gene: TRBJ2-3; d_gene: NA; len: 16; v_gene: TRBV14; CDR3aa: CASSPLGTGIGDTQYF
j_gene: TRBJ1-1; d_gene: TRBD1; len: 13; v_gene: TRBV10-3; CDR3aa: CAIRDRQNTEAFF
j_gene: TRBJ1-1; d_gene: NA; len: 13; v_gene: TRBV10-2; CDR3aa: CASAQGSGTEAFF
j_gene: TRBJ2-4; d_gene: NA; len: 16; v_gene: TRBV21-1; CDR3aa: CASSKPVSGGPPIQYF
j_gene: TRBJ1-1; d_gene: NA; len: 14; v_gene: TRBV15; CDR3aa: CATSRAQGNTEAFF
j_gene: TRBJ2-2; d_gene: NA; len: 14; v_gene: TRBV24-1; CDR3aa: CATSDLHRTGELFF
j_gene: TRBJ1-2; d_gene: NA; len: 15; v_gene: TRBV28; CDR3aa: CASSFGQGTYDGYTF
j_gene: TRBJ2-5; d_gene: TRBD1; len: 15; v_gene: TRBV5-1; CDR3aa: CASSLERDRQETQYF
j_gene: TRBJ1-2; d_gene: NA; len: 14; v_gene: TRBV24-1; CDR3aa: CATSEGGGSYGYTF
j_gene: TRBJ1-5; d_gene: NA; len: 15; v_gene: TRBV3-1/TRBV3-2; CDR3aa: CASSPPGTGNQPQHF
j_gene: TRBJ2-7; d_gene: TRBD1; len: 16; v_gene: TRBV7-3; CDR3aa: CASSLRGDRGSYEQYF
j_gene: TRBJ2-1; d_gene: NA; len: 17; v_gene: TRBV18; CDR3aa: CASSPGLGGGATNEQFF
j_gene: TRBJ1-5; d_gene: NA; len: 15; v_gene: TRBV27; CDR3aa: CASSFSGGANQPQHF
j_gene: TRBJ1-1; d_gene: NA; len: 16; v_gene: TRBV19; CDR3aa: CASRSHPITLNTEAFF
j_gene: TRBJ2-7; d_gene: NA; len: 11; v_gene: TRBV2; CDR3aa: CAITGLYEQYF
j_gene: TRBJ2-3; d_gene: NA; len: 17; v_gene: TRBV7-9; CDR3aa: CASSFLLGGQATDTQYF
j_gene: TRBJ1-2; d_gene: TRBD1; len: 13; v_gene: TRBV2; CDR3aa: CASRGQANYGYTF
j_gene: TRBJ1-5; d_gene: NA; len: 16; v_gene: TRBV2; CDR3aa: CASSEGTVNSNQPQHF
j_gene: TRBJ1-1; d_gene: TRBD1; len: 14; v_gene: TRBV27; CDR3aa: CASSLRTGDTEAFF
j_gene: TRBJ1-2; d_gene: TRBD1; len: 16; v_gene: TRBV7-6; CDR3aa: CASSSSLGQTNYGYTF
j_gene: TRBJ1-4; d_gene: NA; len: 12; v_gene: TRBV30; CDR3aa: CAWSGLREKLFF
j_gene: TRBJ1-2; d_gene: TRBD1; len: 14; v_gene: TRBV11-2; CDR3aa: CASSLEGTAYGYTF
j_gene: TRBJ2-6; d_gene: NA; len: 14; v_gene: TRBV5-1; CDR3aa: CASSRDSGANVLTF
j_gene: TRBJ1-5; d_gene: NA; len: 13; v_gene: TRBV12-3/TRBV12-4; CDR3aa: CASTFGENQPQHF
j_gene: TRBJ2-5; d_gene: NA; len: 16; v_gene: TRBV7-9; CDR3aa: CASSSMAGFLPETQYF
j_gene: TRBJ1-5; d_gene: TRBD1; len: 15; v_gene: TRBV2; CDR3aa: CASSERDRANQPQHF
j_gene: TRBJ1-1; d_gene: NA; len: 15; v_gene: TRBV15; CDR3aa: CATSRAKQGTTEAFF
j_gene: TRBJ2-5; d_gene: TRBD1; len: 17; v_gene: TRBV7-9; CDR3aa: CASSPTRAGTGSVTQYF
j_gene: TRBJ1-6; d_gene: NA; len: 14; v_gene: TRBV27; CDR3aa: CASSFSSYNSPLHF
j_gene: TRBJ2-1; d_gene: TRBD2; len: 14; v_gene: TRBV5-1; CDR3aa: CASSPGGSYNEQFF
j_gene: TRBJ2-3; d_gene: TRBD2; len: 13; v_gene: TRBV6-5; CDR3aa: CASTLTWGGTQYF
j_gene: TRBJ1-6; d_gene: TRBD1; len: 15; v_gene: TRBV19; CDR3aa: CASSTRTGLASPLHF